A single sample is the source of the 5 T cell receptor beta chains below, sequenced in a study of blood T cell repertoires in COVID-19. The data were produced by immunoSEQ multiplex PCR, yet TCRdb's version contains in-frame clones alone and is incomplete. The sample contains some 150,000 clones, 87% of which appear only once. The sample was peripheral blood. The receptors were sampled from a woman aged 45-65 years with acute or convalescent COVID-19.

The chain uses TRBV3-1 (or the pseudogene TRBV3-2) and TRBJ1-2, with D perhaps TRBD1 (6 bases). CDR1 LGHDT and CDR2 YNNKEL come from the germline V gene (reference sequence). V was shortened by 4 bases and J by 7 bases, with 10 bases between the two germline ends. There are 12 residues in the CDR3. This CDR3 reads CASSLRGGGYTF. In DNA form, the CDR3 reads TGTGCCAGCAGCCTCAGGGGCGGTGGCTACACCTTC.

This sequence joins TRBV9 and TRBJ2-7, with D possibly matching TRBD1 (6 bases). V was trimmed by 0 bases and J by 7 bases, leaving 23 bases between them. CDR3 length: 17 amino acids. Germline V gene lookup returns CDR1 SGDLS and CDR2 YYNGEE. The CDR3 region is CASSVGGGMGRLKEQYF. DNA of the CDR3: TGTGCCAGCAGCGTAGGAGGGGGTATGGGGAGACTGAAGGAGCAGTACTTC.

The chain couples TRBV28 to TRBJ2-3; D may be TRBD1 (5 bases). This CDR3 is 15 amino acids long. CDR1 and CDR2 (germline): MDHEN, SYDVKM. V shed 6 bases and J shed 1 base, with 14 bases lying between them. CDR3 sequence reads: CASSLGVRGTDTQYF. CDR3 coding DNA: TGTGCCAGCAGCCTAGGGGTTCGGGGCACAGATACGCAGTATTTT.

The rearrangement uses TRBV4-1 and TRBJ2-7; possible D gene TRBD2, 5 bases. Germline-derived CDR1 and CDR2 are MGHRA and YSYEKL. This CDR3 has 13 amino acids. Trimming left V 4 bases short and J 3 bases short, with 10 bases between. The CDR3 is CASSPSGLYEQYF. The CDR3 DNA reads TGCGCCAGCAGCCCCTCAGGACTCTACGAGCAGTACTTC.

The rearrangement joins TRBV5-4 to TRBJ1-2, with 9 bases aligning to TRBD1. There are 15 residues in the CDR3. V trimming: 0 bases; J trimming: 8 bases; junction bases outside the gene matches: 8. Looked up from germline, CDR1 is SGHNT and CDR2 is YYREEE (reference sequence). CDR3 region: CASSLGGQGVGGYTF. CDR3 nucleotides: TGTGCCAGCAGCTTGGGGGGACAGGGAGTGGGCGGCTACACCTTC.